What follows are 24 T cell receptor beta chains derived from one specimen sequenced in a study of blood T cell repertoires in COVID-19. Method: immunoSEQ multiplex PCR; TCRdb's copy keeps in-frame clones and lacks some. The sample lists approximately 140,000 clones, around 80% occurring once. The sequencing input was peripheral blood. Source of these receptors: a woman older than 75 in a cohort sampled during active or convalescent COVID-19.

The rearrangement uses TRBV24-1 and TRBJ1-1; 9 bases agree with TRBD1. The CDR3 has 13 amino acids. In germline, CDR1 is KGHDR, CDR2 SFDVKD. V dropped 5 bases and J dropped 10; count of bases not matched to a gene: 7. CDR3 in DNA: TGTGCCACCAGTGGGCCCGGGACAGGGAGAGCTTTCTTT. This gives the protein CATSGPGTGRAFF.

The chain joins TRBV24-1 to TRBJ2-3; D is possibly TRBD2 (5 bases). CDR1 KGHDR and CDR2 SFDVKD come from the germline V gene. This CDR3 comprises 14 residues. V lost 1 base to trimming and J lost 8 bases, with 12 bases between them. CDR3 bases: TGTGCCACCAGTGATTTCCGAGGGTTTGGTACGCAGTATTTT. It specifies CATSDFRGFGTQYF.

The CDR3 DNA reads as TGTGCCAGCAGCCAAGATCCATCGCGGACGCAGTATTTT. Its protein is CASSQDPSRTQYF. This rearrangement joins TRBV3-1 (or the pseudogene TRBV3-2) to TRBJ2-3; D remains unclear. V was cut by 0 bases and J by 9 bases, with 10 bases left in between. This CDR3 is built from 13 residues. The germline V gene encodes CDR1 LGHDT and CDR2 YNNKEL (reference sequence).

This clone was seen many times. The chain uses TRBV2 and TRBJ2-7; D possibly corresponds to TRBD1 (6 bases). Germline CDR1 and CDR2: SNHLY and FYNNEI. V was cut by 5 bases and J by 3 bases, with 11 bases left in between. CDR3 length: 13 amino acids. CDR3 sequence reads: CASSKGERYEQYF. The CDR3 DNA reads TGTGCCAGCAGTAAGGGGGAACGCTACGAGCAGTACTTC.

The gene calls are TRBV18 and TRBJ2-1, with 7 bases fitting TRBD1. The J segment lost 4 bases and the V segment lost 0 bases, leaving 3 bases of the junction unmatched. The CDR3 contains 15 residues. From germline, CDR1 is KGHSH and CDR2 LQKENI. For the CDR3, the DNA is TGTGCCAGCTCACCACCGCAGGGGGATTACAATGAGCAGTTCTTC. Encoded protein: CASSPPQGDYNEQFF. The variable domain in full, completed from reference TRBV18 and TRBJ2-1, reads NAGVMQNPRHLVRRRGQEARLRCSPMKGHSHVYWYRQLPEEGLKFMVYLQKENIIDESGMPKERFSAEFPKEGPSILRIQQVVRGDSAAYFCASSPPQGDYNEQFFGPGTRLTVL.

CDR3 DNA: TGTGCCAGCTCACCAAGGACACTGAACACTGAAGCTTTCTTT. This encodes CASSPRTLNTEAFF. J is TRBJ1-1 and V is TRBV18; a possible D gene is TRBD1 (5 bases). CDR1 is KGHSH, CDR2 LQKENI, per germline. Between the trimmed V and J ends, which lost 2 bases and 0 bases, there was a span of 7 bases. There are 14 residues in the CDR3.

In this sample, this clone turned up once. This rearrangement joins TRBV30 to TRBJ1-2; 8 positions match TRBD1. J gave up 4 bases and V 7 bases, and 11 bases lay outside the gene matches. The CDR3 has 14 amino acids. Germline values: CDR1 GTSNPN, CDR2 SVGIG (reference sequence). The CDR3 reads CALTGQGMIYGYTF. Here the CDR3 DNA reads TGTGCCTTGACTGGACAGGGCATGATCTATGGCTACACCTTC.

V is TRBV28 and J is TRBJ1-1; a weak D match, TRBD1 (5 bases). The V gene lost 6 bases and the J gene lost 4 bases, with 12 bases spanning the gap. CDR1 MDHEN and CDR2 SYDVKM come from the germline V gene. CDR3 size: 13 residues. CDR3 sequence: CASSRGLSTEAFF. As DNA, the CDR3 is TGTGCCAGCAGCCGGGGGTTGTCCACTGAAGCTTTCTTT.

The chain is built from TRBV7-3 and TRBJ2-2, with 7 bases matching TRBD2. Germline CDR1 and CDR2: SGHTA and FQGTGA. J gave up 1 base and V 7 bases, and 3 bases lay outside the gene matches. The CDR3 contains 14 residues. The CDR3 is CASNPGGNTGELFF. DNA of the CDR3: TGTGCCAGCAACCCGGGGGGGAACACCGGGGAGCTGTTTTTT.

CDR3: CASSDSGGSTDTQYF. The CDR3 DNA reads as TGTGCCAGCAGTGACTCGGGTGGTAGCACAGATACGCAGTATTTT. The chain recombines TRBV2 with TRBJ2-3; D ambiguous. Trimming removed 3 bases from V and 0 bases from J, with 10 bases in between. CDR3 size: 15 residues. Germline V gives CDR1 SNHLY, CDR2 FYNNEI.

The CDR3 region is CASNRLAGVQETQYF. CDR3 in DNA: TGTGCCAGCAATCGACTAGCGGGGGTCCAAGAGACCCAGTACTTC. The chain joins TRBV2 to TRBJ2-5; 12 bases line up with TRBD2. The CDR3 runs to 15 residues. Germline V gives CDR1 SNHLY, CDR2 FYNNEI. J gave up 1 base and V 7 bases, and 4 bases lay outside the gene matches.

The V gene is TRBV29-1, the J gene TRBJ1-2; 8 bases agree with TRBD1. The trim removed 6 bases at V and 6 bases at J, leaving 6 bases unmatched. The CDR3 contains 12 residues. Germline CDR1 and CDR2: SQVTM and ANQGSEA. The CDR3 region has the DNA TGCAGCGTACCAGGGGGCAGGGATGGCTACACCTTC. Protein sequence: CSVPGGRDGYTF.

The CDR3 nucleotides read TGCAGTGCTAGTATGTCGGAGACCCAGTACTTC. Translation gives CSASMSETQYF. This chain links TRBV20-1 with TRBJ2-5; D is undetermined. Trimming pared 3 bases from V and 5 bases from J, leaving 7 bases between. The CDR3 contains 11 residues. In germline, CDR1 is DFQATT, CDR2 SNEGSKA (reference sequence).

The chain carries TRBV6-6 and TRBJ2-5, with 12 bases lining up with TRBD2. This CDR3 spans 15 amino acids. V was clipped by 7 bases and J by 2 bases; unmatched bases: 5. The germline CDR1 and CDR2 sequences are MNHNY and SVGAGI (reference sequence). CDR3 bases: TGTGCCAGCATCCCTCTAGCGGGGGGGCAAGAGACCCAGTACTTC. It specifies CASIPLAGGQETQYF.

This chain joins TRBV6-5 and TRBJ2-3, with 9 bases fitting TRBD1. Per the germline V gene, CDR1 is MNHEY and CDR2 is SVGAGI. The V segment lost 7 bases and the J segment 2 bases; nucleotides outside the gene matches: 4. The CDR3 runs 14 residues. CDR3 sequence reads: CASTKQGATDTQYF. The CDR3 nucleotides read TGTGCCAGCACCAAACAGGGGGCCACAGATACGCAGTATTTT.

The chain joins TRBV6-6 to TRBJ2-7; TRBD2 aligns across 9 bases. The CDR3 consists of 14 residues. Per the germline V gene, CDR1 is MNHNY and CDR2 is SVGAGI (reference sequence). J gave up 1 base and V 8 bases, and 6 bases lay outside the gene matches. This CDR3 is CASLLAGDSYEQYF. As DNA, the CDR3 is TGTGCCAGCCTTTTAGCGGGGGATTCCTACGAGCAGTACTTC.

In nucleotides, the CDR3 is TGTGCCAGCAGCACCCGTTGGCGGGGTAAATCCGGGGAGCTGTTTTTT. This translates into CASSTRWRGKSGELFF. The V gene is TRBV11-2, the J gene TRBJ2-2; a weak D match, TRBD2 (6 bases). Between the trimmed V and J ends, which lost 5 bases and 6 bases, there was a span of 19 bases. This CDR3 has 16 amino acids. CDR1 SGHAT and CDR2 FQNNGV come from the germline V gene.

Points on this clone: An end of the junction does not agree with germline; a read error may underlie this. The rearrangement joins TRBV7-7 to TRBJ2-5; 11 bases map to TRBD2. Germline-derived CDR1 and CDR2 are SSHAT and FNYEAQ (reference sequence). CDR3 length equals 16 residues. The CDR3 spells CASSLAGGSGGETQYF. In DNA, the CDR3 is TGTGCTAGCAGCTTAGCGGGGGGGTCCGGCGGGGAGACCCAGTACTTC.

This CDR3 is CASSLVTGGIEKLFF. The CDR3 nucleotides are TGTGCCAGCAGCTTGGTTACAGGGGGGATTGAAAAACTGTTTTTT. This chain connects TRBV5-5 to TRBJ1-4; 8 nucleotides align to TRBD1. The CDR3 runs 15 residues. Germline CDR1 reads SGHKS; CDR2 reads YYEKEE (reference sequence). The V segment lost 0 bases and the J segment 7 bases; nucleotides outside the gene matches: 5.

This clone was recorded only once. The rearrangement joins TRBV9 to TRBJ2-5; 9 bases are shared with TRBD1. J gave up 3 bases and V 4 bases, and 4 bases lay outside the gene matches. Germline CDR1 SGDLS, CDR2 YYNGEE. CDR3 length: 14 residues. CDR3 DNA: TGTGCCAGCAGCCCCTGGGACAGGGAAGAGACCCAGTACTTC. Encoded protein: CASSPWDREETQYF. The full variable domain, in which reference TRBV9 and TRBJ2-5 provide the parts outside the CDR3, is DSGVTQTPKHLITATGQRVTLRCSPRSGDLSVYWYQQSLDQGLQFLIQYYNGEERAKGNILERFSAQQFPDLHSELNLSSLELGDSALYFCASSPWDREETQYFGPGTRLLVL.

The CDR3 DNA follows: TGTGCCAGCAGGGCCGGGACAGGGGTAACCTCGGGCTACACCTTC. This sequence encodes CASRAGTGVTSGYTF. V is TRBV28 and J is TRBJ1-2; 10 positions agree with TRBD1. V lost 6 bases, J lost 8 bases, and 12 bases stayed unmatched. This CDR3 contains 15 residues. CDR1 is MDHEN, CDR2 SYDVKM, per germline.

V usage is TRBV5-1 and J usage is TRBJ1-1, with D possibly matching TRBD1 (6 bases). Germline V lookup: CDR1 SGHRS, CDR2 YFSETQ. Trimming left V 3 bases short and J 6 bases short, with 12 bases between. The CDR3 contains 13 residues. DNA for the CDR3: TGCGCCAGCAGCTCGCAACAGGGATCTGAAGCTTTCTTT. This gives the protein CASSSQQGSEAFF.

The chain is built from TRBV10-3 and TRBJ1-1, with no clear D. The CDR3 has 15 amino acids. With 3 bases removed from V and 5 bases from J, the gap between germline ends came to 16 bases. CDR1 ENHRY and CDR2 SYGVKD come from the germline V gene. CDR3 bases: TGTGCCATCAGTGATTTAAGTCTGGGGAGAACTGAAGCTTTCTTT. This translates into CAISDLSLGRTEAFF.

The CDR3 nucleotides are TGTGCCAGCAGCTTAAAGGGGGACAATCAGCCCCAGCATTTT. Its protein is CASSLKGDNQPQHF. The chain recombines TRBV7-9 with TRBJ1-5; D is perhaps TRBD1 (6 bases). The CDR3 spans 14 residues. The V end lost 2 bases, the J end lost 3 bases, and 8 bases lay between the germline ends. Germline loops: CDR1 SEHNR, CDR2 FQNEAQ (reference sequence).